The 7 T cell receptor beta chains given below trace back to one sample, sequenced in a study of blood T cell repertoires in COVID-19. Only in-frame clones appear in the TCRdb table, and some are missing; sequencing was by immunoSEQ multiplex PCR. The sample has about 250,000 clones; around 90% are singletons. Sequencing was performed on peripheral blood. The receptors were gathered from a man aged 30 to 45 with COVID-19, enrolled during active disease.

The chain employs TRBV5-4 and TRBJ1-6, with a tentative D call TRBD1 (5 bases). In germline, CDR1 is SGHNT, CDR2 YYREEE (reference sequence). V was clipped by 1 base and J by 9 bases, with 8 bases between them. The CDR3 runs to 13 residues. The CDR3 sequence is CASSLTGTSPLHF. The CDR3 DNA reads as TGTGCCAGCAGCTTGACAGGTACTTCACCCCTCCACTTT.

J is TRBJ2-3 and V is TRBV5-1, with 8 bases fitting TRBD1. V shed 0 bases and J 2 bases; nucleotides not matched to a gene: 2. The CDR3 loop spans 15 amino acids. Germline assignment: CDR1 SGHRS and CDR2 YFSETQ. The CDR3 is CASSLATGATDTQYF. CDR3 nucleotides: TGCGCCAGCAGCTTGGCGACAGGGGCCACAGATACGCAGTATTTT.

This sequence joins TRBV21-1 and TRBJ1-5; the table gives TRBD1 as D, unverified against the DNA. TRBV21-1 corresponds to a pseudogene. The CDR3 sequence is 16 residues long. CDR3 sequence: CASSKGTGTSNQPQHF. In nucleotides, the CDR3 is TGTGCCAGCAGCAAAGGGACAGGGACGAGCAATCAGCCCCAGCATTTT.

This chain connects TRBV9 to TRBJ1-2; 9 nucleotides agree with TRBD1. The CDR3 runs to 14 residues. CDR1 is SGDLS and CDR2 is YYNGEE in the germline V gene. Trimming cost V 4 bases and J 4 bases; bases outside gene matches: 5. The CDR3 is CASSFGTGSYGYTF. CDR3 bases: TGTGCCAGCAGCTTCGGGACAGGGAGCTATGGCTACACCTTC.

This clone was seen only once. The chain links TRBV9 to TRBJ1-2, with a tentative D call TRBD1 (6 bases). The CDR3 loop spans 15 amino acids. The germline CDR1 and CDR2 sequences are SGDLS and YYNGEE. V was pared by 0 bases and J by 6 bases, with 15 bases between. CDR3 DNA: TGTGCCAGCAGCGTAGCTACAGTTAGGGGGAATGGCTACACCTTC. Protein: CASSVATVRGNGYTF.

The chain couples TRBV2 to TRBJ1-5; 8 nucleotides agree with TRBD1. Germline CDR1 SNHLY, CDR2 FYNNEI. With V trimmed by 6 bases and J by 4 bases, 5 bases remained unmatched. The CDR3 has 14 amino acids. The CDR3 loop reads CASSLDRANQPQHF. CDR3 nucleotides: TGTGCCAGCAGCTTGGACAGGGCAAATCAGCCCCAGCATTTT. Based on the CDR3 plus reference TRBV2 and TRBJ1-5, the full variable domain is EPEVTQTPSHQVTQMGQEVILRCVPISNHLYFYWYRQILGQKVEFLVSFYNNEISEKSEIFDDQFSVERPDGSNFTLKIRSTKLEDSAMYFCASSLDRANQPQHFGDGTRLSIL.

The chain carries TRBV9 and TRBJ1-2, with no clear D. This CDR3 has 13 residues. Trimming removed 0 bases from V and 6 bases from J, with 9 bases in between. Germline V gives CDR1 SGDLS, CDR2 YYNGEE. The CDR3 protein is CASSVGPENGYTF. In DNA, the CDR3 is TGTGCCAGCAGCGTAGGTCCTGAGAATGGCTACACCTTC.